The 15 T cell receptor beta chains below were found in one sample sequenced in a study of T cell responses to AZD1222 COVID-19 vaccine. Assay: immunoSEQ multiplex PCR; the TCRdb copy retains only in-frame clones and omits some. The table has 180,000 or so clones, 92% seen once. The specimen comprised peripheral blood, sampled 28 days after the second AZD1222 dose. All receptors derive from an adult who received the AZD1222 COVID-19 vaccine.

This clone has just a few counts. This chain uses TRBV24-1 with TRBJ1-5; D gene ambiguous. The V gene lost 9 bases and the J gene lost 9 bases, with 17 bases spanning the gap. The CDR3 covers 13 residues. Germline lookup yields CDR1 KGHDR and CDR2 SFDVKD. CDR3 sequence: CATVEAFLWPQHF. The CDR3 DNA reads TGTGCCACCGTTGAGGCGTTCTTGTGGCCCCAGCATTTT.

The chain links TRBV27 to TRBJ2-2, with a tentative D call TRBD1 (5 bases). The CDR3 consists of 15 residues. The V end was cut by 4 bases, the J end by 2 bases, with 11 bases between. Germline-derived CDR1 and CDR2 are MNHEY and SMNVEV (reference sequence). CDR3 sequence reads: CASSSTALNTGELFF. DNA for the CDR3: TGTGCCAGCAGTTCGACAGCCTTAAACACCGGGGAGCTGTTTTTT.

The chain has TRBV18 and TRBJ2-7; no clear D gene. This CDR3 comprises 13 residues. Germline-derived CDR1 and CDR2 are KGHSH and LQKENI. V dropped 2 bases and J dropped 5 bases, with 10 bases sitting between them. CDR3 coding DNA: TGTGCCAGCTCACCAACGGTAAGCCACGAGCAGTACTTC. Protein: CASSPTVSHEQYF.

This chain uses TRBV19 with TRBJ1-3, with a possible D match to TRBD1 (6 bases). The CDR3 consists of 12 residues. CDR1 LNHDA and CDR2 SQIVND come from the germline V gene (reference sequence). Trimming shortened V by 6 bases and J by 4 bases, and 7 bases separated the two germline ends. Here the CDR3 reads CASSGQGNTIYF. The CDR3 DNA sequence: TGTGCCAGTAGCGGACAGGGAAACACCATATATTTT.

V usage is TRBV7-2 and J usage is TRBJ2-1; no firm D call. This CDR3 comprises 13 residues. V lost 3 bases and J lost 9, with 12 bases in between. Germline CDR1 and CDR2: SGHTA and FQGNSA. CDR3 region: CASSFGLGGEQFF. CDR3 DNA sequence: TGTGCCAGCAGCTTCGGCTTGGGCGGTGAGCAGTTCTTC.

This chain uses TRBV18 with TRBJ2-4; 7 nucleotides agree with TRBD1. Germline CDR1 KGHSH, CDR2 LQKENI. V lost 5 bases to trimming and J lost 0 bases; unmatched junction nucleotides: 13. The CDR3 spans 18 residues. CDR3 nucleotide sequence: TGTGCCAGCTCAGAGGGGGCTACGTCCTTACTAGCCAAAAACATTCAGTACTTC. Translating gives CASSEGATSLLAKNIQYF.

V usage is TRBV11-3 and J usage is TRBJ2-5; D gene unclear. Per germline, CDR1 SGHNT and CDR2 YENEEA. CDR3 size: 13 residues. Trimming cost V 0 bases and J 5 bases, with 7 bases left between them. CDR3 residues: CASSLEEGETQYF. The CDR3 coding sequence is TGTGCCAGCAGCTTAGAGGAAGGGGAGACCCAGTACTTC.

The genes are TRBV24-1 and TRBJ1-4; weak D call: TRBD1 (5 bases). The CDR3 consists of 15 residues. V shed 5 bases and J shed 8 bases, with 17 bases lying between them. Germline V gene sequence: CDR1 KGHDR, CDR2 SFDVKD. The CDR3 nucleotides read TGTGCCACCAGTGCCGGGGGGAGCTTGACGGAAAAACTGTTTTTT. It codes for CATSAGGSLTEKLFF.

A few counts support this clone. The rearrangement links TRBV4-1 to TRBJ2-2; unclear D gene. The CDR3 loop spans 14 amino acids. CDR1 is MGHRA and CDR2 is YSYEKL in the germline V gene. V lost 4 bases, J lost 3 bases, and 9 bases lay in between. The CDR3 coding sequence is TGCGCCAGCAGCCCTAGGGATTACACCGGGGAGCTGTTTTTT. As protein: CASSPRDYTGELFF.

DNA of the CDR3: TGTGCCAGCAGTTTGAAGGCCGCCTTTAACTATGGCTACACCTTC. This sequence encodes CASSLKAAFNYGYTF. The rearrangement links TRBV27 to TRBJ1-2; no clear D gene. Germline V lookup: CDR1 MNHEY, CDR2 SMNVEV (reference sequence). CDR3 length: 15 amino acids. V was trimmed by 3 bases and J by 1 base, leaving 12 bases between them.

The sample holds a few counts of this clone. This chain links TRBV3-1 (or the pseudogene TRBV3-2) with TRBJ2-6; D uncertain. CDR3 size: 16 residues. V lost 1 base to trimming and J lost 2 bases, with 9 bases between them. Per germline, CDR1 LGHDT and CDR2 YNNKEL (reference sequence). The CDR3 region has the DNA TGTGCCAGCAGCCAAGCGTGGGGAACTGGGGCCAACGTCCTGACTTTC. Its protein is CASSQAWGTGANVLTF.

The V and J genes are TRBV5-1 and TRBJ1-2; D is uncertain. V lost 5 bases to trimming and J lost 1 base, with 12 bases between them. The CDR3 length is 14 residues. Germline loops: CDR1 SGHRS, CDR2 YFSETQ. This CDR3 is CASRSAGFNYGYTF. The CDR3 DNA reads TGCGCCAGCAGATCTGCGGGATTTAACTATGGCTACACCTTC. The whole variable domain, remainder taken from reference TRBV5-1 and TRBJ1-2, is KAGVTQTPRYLIKTRGQQVTLSCSPISGHRSVSWYQQTPGQGLQFLFEYFSETQRNKGNFPGRFSGRQFSNSRSEMNVSTLELGDSALYLCASRSAGFNYGYTFGSGTRLTVV.

This chain uses TRBV3-1 (or the pseudogene TRBV3-2) with TRBJ2-7, with 14 bases that match TRBD2. V was pared by 4 bases and J by 7 bases, with 9 bases of the junction left unmatched. CDR1 and CDR2 from the germline V gene are LGHDT and YNNKEL (reference sequence). This CDR3 is built from 16 residues. The CDR3 region is CASSLRLAGGPREQYF. In nucleotides, the CDR3 is TGTGCCAGCAGCCTTCGACTAGCGGGAGGGCCGAGAGAGCAGTACTTC.

V usage is TRBV28 and J usage is TRBJ2-1; D possibly matches TRBD1 or TRBD2 (6 bases each). Trimming stripped 7 bases from V and 5 bases from J, with 21 bases between. The CDR3 spans 16 residues. CDR1 is MDHEN and CDR2 is SYDVKM in the germline V gene. The CDR3 spells CASNPSDRRDNNEQFF. Here the CDR3 DNA reads TGTGCCAGCAACCCTTCCGACAGGCGGGATAACAATGAGCAGTTCTTC.

The chain combines TRBV5-5 with TRBJ2-3, with TRBD2 matching 10 bases. The ends lost 5 bases at V and 6 bases at J; junction bases unmatched: 12. This CDR3 comprises 16 residues. Germline loops: CDR1 SGHKS, CDR2 YYEKEE (reference sequence). The DNA for the CDR3 is TGTGCCAGCAGGCCAGGACTAGCGGATTTCCGGGATACGCAGTATTTT. Translation: CASRPGLADFRDTQYF.